The 18 T cell receptor beta chains in this list originate from one sample, sequenced in a study of blood T cell repertoires in COVID-19. The data were produced by immunoSEQ multiplex PCR, yet TCRdb's version contains in-frame clones alone and is incomplete. The data contain some 160,000 clones, 83% of them singletons. Sequencing was done on a sample of peripheral blood. Receptors were obtained from a woman older than 75 with acute or convalescent COVID-19.

The genes are TRBV2 and TRBJ2-1, with D hard to call. V lost 1 base, J lost 9 bases, and 10 bases lay in between. Germline V gene data show CDR1 as SNHLY and CDR2 as FYNNEI. CDR3 length equals 13 residues. The CDR3 here is CASSEVRAGEQFF. DNA of the CDR3: TGTGCCAGCAGTGAAGTTAGAGCAGGTGAGCAGTTCTTC.

The rearrangement joins TRBV19 to TRBJ2-3; 7 bases are shared with TRBD1. Germline V lookup: CDR1 LNHDA, CDR2 SQIVND (reference sequence). J lost 2 bases, V lost 3 bases, and 2 bases had no gene match. CDR3 length equals 14 residues. The CDR3 nucleotides are TGTGCCAGTAGTATTACAGGGGACACAGATACGCAGTATTTT. Encoded protein: CASSITGDTDTQYF.

The rearrangement uses TRBV6-5 and TRBJ2-5, with 7 nucleotides matching TRBD1. The trim removed 9 bases at V and 4 bases at J, leaving 8 bases unmatched. This CDR3 has 13 amino acids. Per the germline V gene, CDR1 is MNHEY and CDR2 is SVGAGI. The CDR3 loop reads CASQGDQRETQYF. CDR3 coding DNA: TGTGCCAGTCAGGGGGATCAGCGAGAGACCCAGTACTTC.

This sequence joins TRBV12-3 or TRBV12-4 and TRBJ2-5, with 8 bases identical to TRBD2. V shed 5 bases and J 7 bases; nucleotides not matched to a gene: 3. The CDR3 consists of 12 residues. CDR3 coding DNA: TGTGCCAGCAGTCCCGCGGGGGGGACCCAGTACTTC. Residues: CASSPAGGTQYF.

As DNA, the CDR3 is TGCGCCAGCAGCCCCGGTGTCCCGGGGGCCAACGTCCTGACTTTC. It specifies CASSPGVPGANVLTF. V is TRBV4-3 and J is TRBJ2-6; D ambiguous. V shed 4 bases and J shed 4 bases, with 11 bases lying between them. CDR1 LGHNA and CDR2 YSLEER come from the germline V gene. The CDR3 runs to 15 residues.

This CDR3 is CASSQGLGTDTQYF. The CDR3 DNA reads as TGTGCCAGCAGCCAGGGGCTGGGCACAGATACGCAGTATTTT. The chain has TRBV3-1 (or the pseudogene TRBV3-2) and TRBJ2-3; maybe TRBD1 (5 bases). The V and J ends lost 3 bases and 1 base respectively, with 8 bases between them. This CDR3 is 14 amino acids long. Germline-derived CDR1 and CDR2 are LGHDT and YNNKEL (reference sequence).

The V and J genes are TRBV5-1 and TRBJ1-4; 9 bases agree with TRBD1. CDR1 is SGHRS and CDR2 is YFSETQ in the germline V gene. The CDR3 runs 19 residues. V lost 7 bases and J lost 6; bases outside the gene matches: 22. CDR3 sequence: CASRDNPGQGFSEDEKLFF. CDR3 DNA sequence: TGCGCCAGCCGCGATAACCCGGGACAGGGATTCTCAGAAGATGAAAAACTGTTTTTT.

This clone appeared a single time. The chain employs TRBV7-6 and TRBJ2-3; tentatively, D is TRBD1 (5 bases). Germline values: CDR1 SGHVS, CDR2 FNYEAQ. The CDR3 contains 13 residues. Deletions cut 2 bases from V and 4 bases from J, with 7 bases between. CDR3 bases: TGTGCCAGCAGCTTATCACAGGCAGATACGCAGTATTTT. This codes for CASSLSQADTQYF. Using reference TRBV7-6 and TRBJ2-3 for the parts outside the CDR3, the full variable domain is GAGVSQSPRYKVTKRGQDVALRCDPISGHVSLYWYRQALGQGPEFLTYFNYEAQQDKSGLPNDRFSAERPEGSISTLTIQRTEQRDSAMYRCASSLSQADTQYFGPGTRLTVL.

V usage is TRBV29-1 and J usage is TRBJ2-1, with 10 bases matching TRBD2. The junction had 19 bases not matched to a gene; V was cut back by 7 bases and J by 7 bases. The CDR3 has 17 residues. Germline assignment: CDR1 SQVTM and CDR2 ANQGSEA. As DNA, the CDR3 is TGCAGCGGGAGGGGAGTAGCGGGAGGCCCAAAGGGGAATGAGCAGTTCTTC. Encoded protein: CSGRGVAGGPKGNEQFF.

The V and J genes are TRBV4-3 and TRBJ2-4; D is perhaps TRBD2 (5 bases). CDR1 and CDR2 (germline): LGHNA, YSLEER. The CDR3 is made up of 15 amino acids. The ends were cut back, 3 bases at V and 0 bases at J, with 9 bases in the middle. CDR3 region: CASSQGGLAKNIQYF. The CDR3 DNA sequence: TGCGCCAGCAGCCAGGGTGGACTAGCCAAAAACATTCAGTACTTC.

The gene calls are TRBV5-4 and TRBJ2-6; 11 positions match TRBD1. V shed 7 bases and J 2 bases; nucleotides not matched to a gene: 2. The CDR3 contains 15 residues. Germline CDR1 SGHNT, CDR2 YYREEE (reference sequence). This chain's CDR3 is CASGQGAPGANVLTF. CDR3 bases: TGTGCCAGCGGACAGGGGGCGCCTGGGGCCAACGTCCTGACTTTC.

The V and J genes are TRBV5-1 and TRBJ2-1, with a tentative D call TRBD1 (6 bases). V lost 1 base, J lost 3 bases, and 14 bases lay in between. CDR1 is SGHRS and CDR2 is YFSETQ in the germline V gene. There are 16 residues in the CDR3. CDR3 amino acids: CASSLKQGFLYNEQFF. CDR3 nucleotides: TGCGCCAGCAGCTTGAAACAGGGTTTTCTCTACAATGAGCAGTTCTTC.

The chain couples TRBV11-2 to TRBJ1-3, with unresolved D. The V end lost 5 bases, the J end lost 2 bases, and 10 bases lay between the germline ends. The CDR3 runs to 14 residues. The germline CDR1 and CDR2 sequences are SGHAT and FQNNGV. The CDR3 is CASSPPVPGNTIYF. The CDR3 nucleotides read TGTGCCAGCAGCCCACCAGTCCCTGGAAACACCATATATTTT. Full variable domain (remainder filled in from reference TRBV11-2 and TRBJ1-3): EAGVAQSPRYKIIEKRQSVAFWCNPISGHATLYWYQQILGQGPKLLIQFQNNGVVDDSQLPKDRFSAERLKGVDSTLKIQPAKLEDSAVYLCASSPPVPGNTIYFGEGSWLTVV.

The CDR3 sequence: CASSLGQMNTEAFF. For the CDR3, the DNA is TGTGCCAGCAGCTTGGGACAGATGAACACTGAAGCTTTCTTT. The chain combines TRBV7-2 with TRBJ1-1; 7 bases match TRBD1. Germline CDR1 reads SGHTA; CDR2 reads FQGNSA. CDR3 length: 14 amino acids. V dropped 3 bases and J dropped 0; count of bases not matched to a gene: 1.

The chain carries TRBV11-2 and TRBJ2-3; 8 bases line up with TRBD2. Germline CDR1 is SGHAT and CDR2 is FQNNGV. Trimming removed 3 bases from V and 6 bases from J; junction bases left unmatched: 8. This CDR3 is built from 15 residues. As DNA, the CDR3 is TGTGCCAGCAGCTTTAGCGGGGAGGCAATCGATACGCAGTATTTT. As protein: CASSFSGEAIDTQYF. Complete variable domain (other parts from reference TRBV11-2 and TRBJ2-3): EAGVAQSPRYKIIEKRQSVAFWCNPISGHATLYWYQQILGQGPKLLIQFQNNGVVDDSQLPKDRFSAERLKGVDSTLKIQPAKLEDSAVYLCASSFSGEAIDTQYFGPGTRLTVL.

This clone turned up a few times. CDR3 region: CSVEPRREPSYEQYF. In DNA, the CDR3 is TGCAGCGTTGAACCTAGACGGGAGCCCTCCTACGAGCAGTACTTC. The chain links TRBV29-1 to TRBJ2-7; D might be TRBD2 (6 bases). The germline V and J ends were trimmed by 2 bases and 0 bases, with 14 bases remaining between them. The CDR3 runs 15 residues. Germline V CDR1 and CDR2: SQVTM, ANQGSEA.

The chain uses TRBV5-1 and TRBJ2-1; 9 nucleotides match TRBD1. V trimming: 4 bases; J trimming: 7 bases; junction bases outside the gene matches: 3. The CDR3 contains 13 residues. CDR1 is SGHRS, CDR2 YFSETQ, per germline. The CDR3, as DNA: TGCGCCAGCAGCATAGGACAGGGGAATGAGCAGTTCTTC. Protein sequence: CASSIGQGNEQFF.

The chain couples TRBV21-1 to TRBJ2-7; the table's TRBD1 call for D was not verified on the DNA. TRBV21-1 corresponds to a pseudogene. The CDR3 contains 15 residues. The CDR3 protein is CASSSRQGSAYEQYF. In nucleotides, the CDR3 is TGTGCCAGCAGCTCGCGACAGGGGTCAGCCTACGAGCAGTACTTC.